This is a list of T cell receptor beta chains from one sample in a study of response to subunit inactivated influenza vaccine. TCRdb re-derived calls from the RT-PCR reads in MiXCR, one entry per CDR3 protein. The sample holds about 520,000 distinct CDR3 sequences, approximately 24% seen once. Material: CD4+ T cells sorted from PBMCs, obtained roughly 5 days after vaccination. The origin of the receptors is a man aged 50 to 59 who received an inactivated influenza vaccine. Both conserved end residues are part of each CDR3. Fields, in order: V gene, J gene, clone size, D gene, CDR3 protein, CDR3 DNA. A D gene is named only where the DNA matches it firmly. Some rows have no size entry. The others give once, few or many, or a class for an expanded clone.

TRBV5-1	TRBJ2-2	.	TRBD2	CASSFQLAGGPNTGELFF	TGCGCCAGCAGCTTCCAACTAGCGGGGGGGCCGAACACCGGGGAGCTGTTTTTT
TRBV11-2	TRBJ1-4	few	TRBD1	CASSSLRGTGGVNEKLFF	TGTGCCAGCAGCTCATTACGTGGGACAGGGGGCGTTAATGAAAAACTGTTTTTT
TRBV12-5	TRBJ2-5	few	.	CAPARGETQYF	TGTGCCCCAGCCCGGGGGGAGACCCAGTACTTC
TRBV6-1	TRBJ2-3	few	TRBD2	CASSTMITSGKWDTQYF	TGTGCCAGCAGTACGATGATTACTAGCGGGAAATGGGATACGCAGTATTTT
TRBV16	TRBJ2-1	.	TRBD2	CASSPPAGGYNEQFF	TGTGCCAGCAGCCCTCCTGCGGGAGGCTACAATGAGCAGTTCTTC
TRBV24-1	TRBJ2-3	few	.	CATSDAGTDTQYF	TGTGCCACCAGTGATGCGGGGACAGATACGCAGTATTTT
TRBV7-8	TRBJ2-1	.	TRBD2	CASSSGLAGGSWYEQFF	TGTGCCAGCAGCTCGGGACTAGCGGGGGGGAGTTGGTATGAGCAGTTCTTC
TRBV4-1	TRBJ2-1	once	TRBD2	CASSQVDSGGEGEQFF	TGCGCCAGCAGCCAAGTGGACTCCGGAGGGGAGGGTGAGCAGTTCTTC
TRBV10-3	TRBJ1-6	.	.	CAISDFGGAGSSPLHF	TGTGCCATCAGTGATTTTGGCGGCGCCGGGAGCTCACCCCTCCACTTT
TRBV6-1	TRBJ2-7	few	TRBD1	CASSAETGTAYEQYF	TGTGCCAGCAGTGCAGAGACCGGGACAGCCTACGAGCAGTACTTC
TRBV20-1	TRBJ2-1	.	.	CSATGTHYNEQFF	TGCAGTGCAACCGGGACTCACTACAATGAGCAGTTCTTC
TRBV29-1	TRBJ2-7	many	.	CSVEAGARYEQYF	TGCAGCGTCGAGGCAGGGGCCAGGTACGAGCAGTACTTC
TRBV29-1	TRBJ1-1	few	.	CSAQTGYTEAFF	TGCAGCGCCCAGACAGGATACACTGAAGCTTTCTTT
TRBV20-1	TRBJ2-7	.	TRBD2	CSARDLARGGSAYEQYF	TGCAGTGCTAGAGATCTCGCTCGCGGCGGGAGCGCCTACGAGCAGTACTTC
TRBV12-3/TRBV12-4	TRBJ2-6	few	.	CASSTGLSGANVLTF	TGTGCCAGCAGCACAGGGCTCTCTGGGGCCAACGTCCTGACTTTC
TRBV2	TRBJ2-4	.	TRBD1	CASRLTGVGAKNIQYF	TGTGCCAGCAGGTTAACAGGGGTAGGAGCCAAAAACATTCAGTACTTC
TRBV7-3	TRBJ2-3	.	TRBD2	CASSATPLAGRLTDTQYF	TGTGCCAGCAGCGCAACGCCCCTAGCGGGACGTTTAACAGATACGCAGTATTTT
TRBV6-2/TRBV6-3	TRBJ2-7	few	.	CASSYGQGVYEQYF	TGTGCCAGCAGTTACGGGCAGGGAGTATACGAGCAGTACTTC
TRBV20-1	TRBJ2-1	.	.	CSARRRGREQFF	TGCAGTGCCCGTCGGCGGGGGCGGGAGCAGTTCTTC
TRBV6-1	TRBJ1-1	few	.	CASRTGGTPRKNTEAFF	TGTGCCAGCAGGACAGGTGGGACCCCAAGGAAGAACACTGAAGCTTTCTTT
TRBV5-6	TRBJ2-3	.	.	CASSLVWGDGNTDTQYF	TGTGCCAGCAGCTTGGTGTGGGGGGACGGAAACACAGATACGCAGTATTTT
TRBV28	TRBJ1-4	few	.	CASSFLYRDPEKLFF	TGTGCCAGCAGTTTCCTTTACAGGGATCCTGAAAAACTGTTTTTT
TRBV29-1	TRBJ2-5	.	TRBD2	CSVVIAGPQYF	TGCAGCGTTGTAATAGCGGGACCCCAGTACTTC
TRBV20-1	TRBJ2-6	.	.	CSATGSTGANVLTF	TGCAGTGCCACGGGGAGTACTGGGGCCAACGTCCTGACTTTC
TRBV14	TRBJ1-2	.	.	CASSQDLAGTDGYTF	TGTGCCAGCAGCCAAGATCTTGCAGGGACCGACGGCTACACCTTC
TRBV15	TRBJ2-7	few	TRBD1	CATSTTGASYEQYF	TGTGCCACCAGCACGACAGGGGCTAGCTACGAGCAGTACTTC
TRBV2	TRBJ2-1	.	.	CASRKTGSNEQFF	TGTGCCAGCCGAAAGACAGGCTCAAATGAGCAGTTCTTC
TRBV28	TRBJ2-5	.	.	CASSSRTEYQETQYF	TGTGCCAGCAGTTCCCGGACAGAGTACCAAGAGACCCAGTACTTC
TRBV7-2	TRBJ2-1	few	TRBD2	CASSLLLAGGRNEQFF	TGTGCCAGCAGCTTATTACTAGCGGGGGGGAGAAATGAGCAGTTCTTC
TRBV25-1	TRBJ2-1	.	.	CASSEGPLPKQFF	TGTGCCAGCAGTGAGGGACCACTCCCTAAACAGTTCTTC
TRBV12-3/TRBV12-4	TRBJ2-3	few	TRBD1	CASSRTGRDTQYF	TGTGCCAGCAGTAGGACAGGGAGGGATACGCAGTATTTT
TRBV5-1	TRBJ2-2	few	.	CASSLASDHRELFF	TGCGCCAGCAGCTTGGCCAGTGATCACCGGGAGCTGTTTTTT
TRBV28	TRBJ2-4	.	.	CASSDGVDIQYF	TGTGCCAGCAGTGATGGTGTAGACATTCAGTACTTC
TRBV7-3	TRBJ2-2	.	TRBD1	CASSHRQGATGELFF	TGTGCCAGCAGCCACCGACAGGGGGCGACCGGGGAGCTGTTTTTT
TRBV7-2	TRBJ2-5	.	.	CASSLPPRATQYF	TGTGCCAGCAGCTTGCCCCCCCGAGCGACCCAGTACTTC
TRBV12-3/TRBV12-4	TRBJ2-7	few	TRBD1	CASSFDGQAYEEQYF	TGTGCCAGCAGTTTTGACGGACAGGCCTACGAGGAGCAGTACTTC
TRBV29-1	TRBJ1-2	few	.	CSVEITGFSGYGYTF	TGCAGCGTTGAAATTACAGGGTTTTCGGGCTATGGCTACACCTTC
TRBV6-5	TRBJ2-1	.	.	CASSSQTRTEQFF	TGTGCCAGCAGTTCTCAGACTAGGACTGAGCAGTTCTTC
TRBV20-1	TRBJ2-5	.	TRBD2	CSARQLAGGVETQYF	TGCAGTGCTAGACAACTAGCGGGGGGGGTAGAGACCCAGTACTTC
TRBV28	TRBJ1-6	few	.	CASSLSQGNSPLHF	TGTGCCAGCAGTTTAAGTCAGGGGAATTCACCCCTCCACTTT
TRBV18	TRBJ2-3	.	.	CASSPNGGGRTDTQYF	TGTGCCAGCTCACCAAACGGAGGGGGTCGCACAGATACGCAGTATTTT
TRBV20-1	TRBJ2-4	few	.	CSARDSQRVNIQYF	TGCAGTGCTAGAGATAGCCAGAGAGTAAACATTCAGTACTTC
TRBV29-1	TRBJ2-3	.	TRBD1	CSAWDRGSTDTQYF	TGCAGCGCCTGGGACAGGGGTAGCACAGATACGCAGTATTTT
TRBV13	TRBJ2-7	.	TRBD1	CASSLQPGQGAGEQYF	TGTGCCAGCAGCTTACAGCCGGGACAGGGGGCCGGCGAGCAGTACTTC
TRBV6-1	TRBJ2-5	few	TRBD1	CASRRTGARQETQYF	TGTGCCAGCAGACGGACAGGGGCGAGGCAAGAGACCCAGTACTTC
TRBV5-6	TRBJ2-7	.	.	CASTVDRLSGEQYF	TGTGCCAGCACCGTAGACAGGTTGTCGGGCGAGCAGTACTTC
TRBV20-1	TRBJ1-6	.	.	CSARSTGHPNSPLHF	TGCAGTGCTAGATCTACGGGACACCCAAATTCACCCCTCCACTTT
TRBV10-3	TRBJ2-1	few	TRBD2	CAIAPGLAGVYEQFF	TGTGCCATCGCCCCGGGACTAGCGGGGGTCTATGAGCAGTTCTTC
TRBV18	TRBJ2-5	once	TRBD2	CASSPGLAGDDEETQYF	TGTGCCAGCTCACCAGGTCTAGCGGGGGACGACGAAGAGACCCAGTACTTC
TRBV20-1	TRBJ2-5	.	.	CSAPGVETQYF	TGCAGTGCCCCAGGGGTTGAGACCCAGTACTTC
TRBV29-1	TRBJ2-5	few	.	CSVQPGETQYF	TGCAGCGTTCAGCCGGGGGAGACCCAGTACTTC
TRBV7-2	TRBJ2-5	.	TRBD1	CASSPRTGWGETQYF	TGTGCCAGCAGCCCGCGGACAGGGTGGGGTGAGACCCAGTACTTC
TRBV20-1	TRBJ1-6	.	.	CSATGAGNSPLHF	TGCAGTGCTACGGGGGCAGGGAATTCACCCCTCCACTTT
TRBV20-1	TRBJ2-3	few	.	CSARKDTSTDTQYF	TGCAGTGCTAGGAAGGACACGTCCACAGATACGCAGTATTTT
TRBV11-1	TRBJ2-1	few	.	CASSLGGRGEFPSSYNEQFF	TGTGCCAGCAGCTTAGGGGGCCGGGGTGAGTTCCCGAGCTCCTACAATGAGCAGTTCTTC
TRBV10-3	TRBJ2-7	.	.	CATGSPLDPAEQYF	TGTGCCACTGGATCCCCCTTGGACCCCGCCGAGCAGTACTTC
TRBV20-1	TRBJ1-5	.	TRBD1	CSLRQGGRTKAQHF	TGCAGTCTTCGACAGGGGGGAAGGACGAAGGCCCAGCATTTT
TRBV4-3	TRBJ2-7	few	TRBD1	CASSQVGQGRNEQYF	TGCGCCAGCAGCCAAGTGGGACAGGGCAGGAACGAGCAGTACTTC